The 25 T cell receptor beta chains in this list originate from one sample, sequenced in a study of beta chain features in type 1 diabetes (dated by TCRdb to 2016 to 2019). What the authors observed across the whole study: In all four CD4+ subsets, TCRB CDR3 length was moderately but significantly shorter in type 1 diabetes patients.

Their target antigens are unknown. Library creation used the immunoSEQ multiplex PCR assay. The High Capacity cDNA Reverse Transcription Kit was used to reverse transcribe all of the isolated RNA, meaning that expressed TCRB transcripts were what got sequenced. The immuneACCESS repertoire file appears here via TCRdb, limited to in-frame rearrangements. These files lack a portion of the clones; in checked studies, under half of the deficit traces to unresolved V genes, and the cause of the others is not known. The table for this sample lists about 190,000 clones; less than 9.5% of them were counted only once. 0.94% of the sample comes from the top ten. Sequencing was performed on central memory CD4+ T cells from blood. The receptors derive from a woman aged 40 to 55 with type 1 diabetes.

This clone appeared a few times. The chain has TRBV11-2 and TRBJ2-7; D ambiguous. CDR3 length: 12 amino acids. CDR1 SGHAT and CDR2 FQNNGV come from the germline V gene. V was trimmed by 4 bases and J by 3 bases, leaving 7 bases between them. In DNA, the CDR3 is TGTGCCAGCAGCTCTAGAGGCTACGAGCAGTACTTC. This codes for CASSSRGYEQYF.

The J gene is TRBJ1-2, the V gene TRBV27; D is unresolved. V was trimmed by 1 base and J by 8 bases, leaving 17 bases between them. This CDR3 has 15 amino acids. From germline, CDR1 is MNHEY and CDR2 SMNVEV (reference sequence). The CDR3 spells CASSLWSGGPAGYTF. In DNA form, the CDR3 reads TGTGCCAGCAGTTTATGGTCGGGAGGGCCAGCGGGCTACACCTTC.

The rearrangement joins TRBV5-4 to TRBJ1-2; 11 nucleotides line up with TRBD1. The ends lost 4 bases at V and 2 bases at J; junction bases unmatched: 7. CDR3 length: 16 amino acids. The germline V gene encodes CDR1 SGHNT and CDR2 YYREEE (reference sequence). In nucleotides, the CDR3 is TGTGCCAGCAGCAGGGAGTGGACAGGGGGCAACTATGGCTACACCTTC. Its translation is CASSREWTGGNYGYTF.

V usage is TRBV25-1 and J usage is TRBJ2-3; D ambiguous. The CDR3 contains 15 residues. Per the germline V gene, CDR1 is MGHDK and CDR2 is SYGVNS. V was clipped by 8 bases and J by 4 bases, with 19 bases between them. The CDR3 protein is CASRGDAFIADTQYF. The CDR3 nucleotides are TGTGCCAGCCGAGGAGACGCCTTTATCGCAGATACGCAGTATTTT.

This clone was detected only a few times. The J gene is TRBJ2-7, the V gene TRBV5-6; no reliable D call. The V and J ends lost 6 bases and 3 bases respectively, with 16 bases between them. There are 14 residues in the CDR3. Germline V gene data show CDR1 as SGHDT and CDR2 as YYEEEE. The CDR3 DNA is TGTGCCAGCACATTGGGCCAAACAAACTACGAGCAGTACTTC. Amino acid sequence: CASTLGQTNYEQYF.

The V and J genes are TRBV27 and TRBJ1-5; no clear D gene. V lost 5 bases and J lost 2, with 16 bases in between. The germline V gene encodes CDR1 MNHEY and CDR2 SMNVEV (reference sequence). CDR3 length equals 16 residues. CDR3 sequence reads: CASSVETPRGNQPQHF. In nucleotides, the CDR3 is TGTGCCAGCAGTGTTGAGACCCCGAGGGGCAATCAGCCCCAGCATTTT.

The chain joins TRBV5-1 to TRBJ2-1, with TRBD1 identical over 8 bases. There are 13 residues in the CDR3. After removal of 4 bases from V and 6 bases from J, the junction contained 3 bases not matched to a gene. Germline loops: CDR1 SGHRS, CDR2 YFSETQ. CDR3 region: CASSKDRGNEQFF. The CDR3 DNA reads TGCGCCAGCAGCAAAGACAGGGGCAATGAGCAGTTCTTC. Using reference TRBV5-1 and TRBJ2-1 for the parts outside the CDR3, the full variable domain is KAGVTQTPRYLIKTRGQQVTLSCSPISGHRSVSWYQQTPGQGLQFLFEYFSETQRNKGNFPGRFSGRQFSNSRSEMNVSTLELGDSALYLCASSKDRGNEQFFGPGTRLTVL.

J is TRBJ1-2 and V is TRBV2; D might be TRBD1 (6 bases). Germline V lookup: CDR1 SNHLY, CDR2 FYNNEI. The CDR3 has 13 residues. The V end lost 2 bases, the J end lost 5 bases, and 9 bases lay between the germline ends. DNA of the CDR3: TGTGCCAGCAGTGAATGGACAGTGTATGGCTACACCTTC. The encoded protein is CASSEWTVYGYTF.

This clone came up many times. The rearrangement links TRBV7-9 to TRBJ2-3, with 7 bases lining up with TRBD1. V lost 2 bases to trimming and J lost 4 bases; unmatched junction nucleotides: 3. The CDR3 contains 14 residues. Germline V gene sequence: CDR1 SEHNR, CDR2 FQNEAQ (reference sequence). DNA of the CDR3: TGTGCCAGCAGCTTATCCCAGGGGGCAGATACGCAGTATTTT. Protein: CASSLSQGADTQYF.

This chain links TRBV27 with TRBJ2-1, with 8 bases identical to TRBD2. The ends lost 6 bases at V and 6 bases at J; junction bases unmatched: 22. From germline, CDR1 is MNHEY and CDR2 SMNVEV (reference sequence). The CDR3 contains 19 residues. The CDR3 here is CASSQPPRDSGTGVNEQFF. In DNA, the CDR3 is TGTGCCAGCAGCCAGCCCCCACGTGATAGCGGGACCGGGGTCAATGAGCAGTTCTTC.

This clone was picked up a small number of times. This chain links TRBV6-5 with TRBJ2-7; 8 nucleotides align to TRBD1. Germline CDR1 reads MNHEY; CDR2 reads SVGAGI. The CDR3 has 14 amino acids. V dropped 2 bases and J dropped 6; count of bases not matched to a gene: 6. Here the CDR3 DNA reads TGTGCCAGCAGTTACACGGACAGGGTATCCGAGCAGTACTTC. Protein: CASSYTDRVSEQYF.

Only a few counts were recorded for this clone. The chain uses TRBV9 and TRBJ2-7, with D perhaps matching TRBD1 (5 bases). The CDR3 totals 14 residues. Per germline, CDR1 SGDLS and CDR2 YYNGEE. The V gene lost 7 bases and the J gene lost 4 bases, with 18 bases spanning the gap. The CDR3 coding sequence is TGTGCCAGCCCCAAGGTACAGGTGGGGTACGAGCAGTACTTC. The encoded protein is CASPKVQVGYEQYF.

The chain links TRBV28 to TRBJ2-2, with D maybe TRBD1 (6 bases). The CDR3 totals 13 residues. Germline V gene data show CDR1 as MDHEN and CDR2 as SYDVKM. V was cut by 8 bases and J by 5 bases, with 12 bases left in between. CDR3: CASRSGVTGELFF. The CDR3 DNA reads TGTGCCAGCCGTTCAGGGGTTACCGGGGAGCTGTTTTTT.

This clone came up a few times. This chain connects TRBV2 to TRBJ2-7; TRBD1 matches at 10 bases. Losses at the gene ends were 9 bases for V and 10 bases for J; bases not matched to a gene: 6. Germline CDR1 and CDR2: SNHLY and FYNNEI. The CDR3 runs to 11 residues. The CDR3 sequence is CASGQGGVQYF. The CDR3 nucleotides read TGTGCCAGTGGACAGGGGGGAGTCCAGTACTTC.

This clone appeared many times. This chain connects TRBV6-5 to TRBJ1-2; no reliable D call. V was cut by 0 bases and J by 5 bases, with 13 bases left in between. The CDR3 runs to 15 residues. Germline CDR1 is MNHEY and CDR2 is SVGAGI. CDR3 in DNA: TGTGCCAGCAGTTACTCGGGCAGTCTAAGATATGGCTACACCTTC. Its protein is CASSYSGSLRYGYTF.

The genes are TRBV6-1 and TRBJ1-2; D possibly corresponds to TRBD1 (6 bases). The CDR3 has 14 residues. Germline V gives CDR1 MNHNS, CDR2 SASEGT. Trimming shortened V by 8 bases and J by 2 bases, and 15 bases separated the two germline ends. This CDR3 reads CASYRRGTNYGYTF. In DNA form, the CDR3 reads TGTGCCAGCTACCGAAGAGGGACAAACTATGGCTACACCTTC.

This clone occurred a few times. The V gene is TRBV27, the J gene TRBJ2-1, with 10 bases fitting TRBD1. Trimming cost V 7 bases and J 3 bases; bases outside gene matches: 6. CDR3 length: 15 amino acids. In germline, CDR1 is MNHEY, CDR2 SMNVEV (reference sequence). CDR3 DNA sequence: TGTGCCAGCACCTTGACAGGGGGCTTCTACAATGAGCAGTTCTTC. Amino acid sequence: CASTLTGGFYNEQFF.

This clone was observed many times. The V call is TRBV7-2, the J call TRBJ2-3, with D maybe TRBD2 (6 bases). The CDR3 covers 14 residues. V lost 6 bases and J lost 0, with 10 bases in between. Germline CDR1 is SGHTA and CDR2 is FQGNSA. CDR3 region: CASSSGGSTDTQYF. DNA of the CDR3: TGTGCCAGCAGTTCCGGGGGAAGCACAGATACGCAGTATTTT. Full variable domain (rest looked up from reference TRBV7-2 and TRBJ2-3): GAGVSQSPSNKVTEKGKDVELRCDPISGHTALYWYRQSLGQGLEFLIYFQGNSAPDKSGLPSDRFSAERTGGSVSTLTIQRTQQEDSAVYLCASSSGGSTDTQYFGPGTRLTVL.

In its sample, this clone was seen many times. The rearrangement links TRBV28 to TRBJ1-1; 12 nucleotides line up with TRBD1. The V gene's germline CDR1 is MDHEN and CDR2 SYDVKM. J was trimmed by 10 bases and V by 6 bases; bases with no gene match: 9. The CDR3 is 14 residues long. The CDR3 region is CASSPGGQGAGAFF. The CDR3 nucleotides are TGTGCCAGCAGCCCCGGGGGACAGGGGGCTGGAGCTTTCTTT. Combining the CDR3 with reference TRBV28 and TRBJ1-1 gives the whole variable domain DVKVTQSSRYLVKRTGEKVFLECVQDMDHENMFWYRQDPGLGLRLIYFSYDVKMKEKGDIPEGYSVSREKKERFSLILESASTNQTSMYLCASSPGGQGAGAFFGQGTRLTVV.

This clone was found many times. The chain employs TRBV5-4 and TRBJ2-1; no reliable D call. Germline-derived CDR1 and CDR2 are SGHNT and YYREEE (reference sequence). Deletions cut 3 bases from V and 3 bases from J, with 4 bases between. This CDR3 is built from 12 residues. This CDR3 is CASSSVYNEQFF. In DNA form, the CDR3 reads TGTGCCAGCAGCTCAGTCTACAATGAGCAGTTCTTC.

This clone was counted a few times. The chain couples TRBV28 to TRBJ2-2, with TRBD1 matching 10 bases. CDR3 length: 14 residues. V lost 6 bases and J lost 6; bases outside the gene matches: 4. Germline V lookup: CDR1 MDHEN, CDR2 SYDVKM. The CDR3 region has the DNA TGTGCCAGCAGAAACGGACAGGGGGCCGGGGAGCTGTTTTTT. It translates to CASRNGQGAGELFF.

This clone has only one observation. CDR3 sequence reads: CASSQGREYNQPQHF. The CDR3 nucleotides are TGTGCCAGCAGCCAAGGCAGGGAATACAATCAGCCCCAGCATTTT. The J gene is TRBJ1-5, the V gene TRBV4-2, with D tentatively TRBD1 (5 bases). Trimming left V 1 base short and J 3 bases short, with 10 bases between. Germline V CDR1 and CDR2: LGHNA, YNFKEQ. The CDR3 sequence is 15 residues long.

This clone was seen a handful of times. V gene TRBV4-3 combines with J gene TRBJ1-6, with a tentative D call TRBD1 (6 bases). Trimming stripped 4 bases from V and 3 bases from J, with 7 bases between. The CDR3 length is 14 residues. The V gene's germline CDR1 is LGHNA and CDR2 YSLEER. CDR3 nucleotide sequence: TGCGCCAGCAGCCCCAGGGGCTATAATTCACCCCTCCACTTT. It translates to CASSPRGYNSPLHF.

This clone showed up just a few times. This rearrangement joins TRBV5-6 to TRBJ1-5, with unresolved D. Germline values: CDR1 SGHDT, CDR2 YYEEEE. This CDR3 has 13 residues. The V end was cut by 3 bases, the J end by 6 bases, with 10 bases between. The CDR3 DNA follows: TGTGCCAGCAGCTACTGGTCGGGTCAGCCCCAGCATTTT. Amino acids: CASSYWSGQPQHF.

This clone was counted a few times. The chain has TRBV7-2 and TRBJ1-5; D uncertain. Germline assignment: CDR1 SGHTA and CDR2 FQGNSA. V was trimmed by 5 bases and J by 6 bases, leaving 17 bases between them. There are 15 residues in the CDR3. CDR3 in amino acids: CASSPGYVLSQPQHF. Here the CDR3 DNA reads TGTGCCAGCAGCCCGGGGTACGTTCTAAGTCAGCCCCAGCATTTT.